These T cell receptor beta chains were read from a single sample in a study of OX40 agonist ivuxolimab in advanced cancers. Measured with immunoSEQ multiplex PCR; TCRdb has only the in-frame clones, and not every one. The repertoire holds approximately 14,000 clones, about 69% seen once, with 25% to 35% in the top ten. The sequencing here drew on CD4+ or CD8+ T cells sorted from blood, taken in a trial of the OX40 agonist ivuxolimab. The source is an adult with an advanced solid tumor such as melanoma, head and neck, liver or kidney cancer. Each CDR3 is given with its conserved first and last residue. D genes are given only for firm matches. Not every row has a clone size; where given, it reads once, few, many or a size class.

TRBV4-3	large	15	TRBD1	TRBJ1-5	TGCGCCAGCAGCCGGGACAGGGGTCCGAATCAGCCCCAGCATTTT	CASSRDRGPNQPQHF
TRBV11-2	.	14	TRBD1	TRBJ2-7	TGTGCCAGCAGCTCGACCGGGACAGACTACGAGCAGTACTTC	CASSSTGTDYEQYF
TRBV27	.	15	TRBD1	TRBJ2-7	TGTGCCAGCCATTATTCCCGGACAGGGGGCGACGAGCAGTACTTC	CASHYSRTGGDEQYF
TRBV28	.	16	TRBD2	TRBJ2-1	TGTGCCAGCAGTTCGCTTTCCCGGGGGGCCTACAATGAGCAGTTCTTC	CASSSLSRGAYNEQFF
TRBV7-9	.	12	.	TRBJ2-3	TGTGCCAGCAGCGCGTGGGCAGATACGCAGTATTTT	CASSAWADTQYF
TRBV4-3	.	18	TRBD2	TRBJ2-7	TGCGCCAGCAGCCAAGATGCCTCGAAAGGCGGGAGGGCATACGAGCAGTACTTC	CASSQDASKGGRAYEQYF
TRBV4-3	.	15	.	TRBJ1-5	TGCGCCAGCAGTCCCGCCAGGGATTACAATCAGCCCCAGCATTTT	CASSPARDYNQPQHF
TRBV4-3	.	14	.	TRBJ2-1	TGCGCCAGCAGCCAAGAGATGACATACAATGAGCAGTTCTTC	CASSQEMTYNEQFF
TRBV7-8	.	19	.	TRBJ1-1	TGTGCCAGCAGCTCCTCTCGTCCCGGGACAAGATTGAGGAACACTGAAGCTTTCTTT	CASSSSRPGTRLRNTEAFF
TRBV6-1	few	13	.	TRBJ2-1	TGTGCCAGCAGTGAATTTGATCGCAATGAGCAGTTCTTC	CASSEFDRNEQFF
TRBV7-8	.	15	.	TRBJ2-4	TGTGCCAGCAGGTCAACTCCGGGGACCAAAAACATTCAGTACTTC	CASRSTPGTKNIQYF
TRBV27	few	17	TRBD2	TRBJ2-7	TGTGCCAGCAGTCCCCGGACTAGTCGAAAACCAACCTACGAGCAGTACTTC	CASSPRTSRKPTYEQYF
TRBV27	.	13	TRBD1	TRBJ1-5	TGTGCCAGCAGTCCTCAGGGGGGTCAGCCCCAGCATTTT	CASSPQGGQPQHF
TRBV9	.	12	.	TRBJ2-1	TGTGCCAGCAGCGTAGTGGACCATGAGCAGTTCTTC	CASSVVDHEQFF
TRBV10-3	.	13	.	TRBJ1-5	TGTGCCATCAGTGACGGTAGCAATCAGCCCCAGCATTTT	CAISDGSNQPQHF
TRBV13	medium-sized	14	.	TRBJ2-2	TGTGCCAGCAGCTTAGGAAGGGAAACCGGGGAGCTGTTTTTT	CASSLGRETGELFF
TRBV5-6	.	19	TRBD1	TRBJ2-6	TGTGCCAGCAGCTCCCCCTCGGACAGGGCAGACTCTGGGGCCAACGTCCTGACTTTC	CASSSPSDRADSGANVLTF
TRBV11-3	.	14	TRBD1	TRBJ2-7	TGTGCCAGCAGCATCCCGGGACAGGCCTACGAGCAGTACTTC	CASSIPGQAYEQYF
TRBV5-1	medium-sized	15	TRBD2	TRBJ2-7	TGCGCCAGCAGCTTGTTCCTAGCGGGAGTCGACGAGCAGTACTTC	CASSLFLAGVDEQYF
TRBV7-6	few	16	.	TRBJ2-3	TGTGCCAGCAGCTTAGTGGTCCCCCCCGGCCCAGATACGCAGTATTTT	CASSLVVPPGPDTQYF
TRBV4-2	.	15	.	TRBJ2-7	TGTGCCAGCAGCTTGGAATGGGCTCCGAACTACGAGCAGTACTTC	CASSLEWAPNYEQYF
TRBV9	.	15	.	TRBJ1-4	TGTGCCAGCAGCCCATCGGGACAACTTAATGAAAAACTGTTTTTT	CASSPSGQLNEKLFF
TRBV7-9	.	14	TRBD1	TRBJ2-1	TGTGCCAGCAGAGGGACAGGGTCCTACAATGAGCAGTTCTTC	CASRGTGSYNEQFF
TRBV14	.	18	TRBD2	TRBJ2-5	TGTGCCAGCAGCCAAGACACTCGGACTAGCGGGGGCCAAGAGACCCAGTACTTC	CASSQDTRTSGGQETQYF
TRBV28	.	13	.	TRBJ2-3	TGTGCCAGTAAGGATACCCCGCCAGATACGCAGTATTTT	CASKDTPPDTQYF
TRBV5-1	.	16	.	TRBJ2-1	TGCGCCAGCAGCTTAAAGGCGGATGCTCCTGACAATGAGCAGTTCTTC	CASSLKADAPDNEQFF
TRBV21-1	.	13	.	TRBJ2-7	TGTGCCAGCAGGCATTGTTGGGACTACGAGCAGTACTTC	CASRHCWDYEQYF
TRBV29-1	.	16	.	TRBJ2-3	TGCAGCGTTGAAGCGGAGTCGGGCGGACACACAGATACGCAGTATTTT	CSVEAESGGHTDTQYF
TRBV5-6	once	15	.	TRBJ2-2	TGTGCCAGCACCAACGCCGGGATAAACACCGGGGAGCTGTTTTTT	CASTNAGINTGELFF
TRBV29-1	.	13	.	TRBJ1-4	TGCAGCGTTGGAGGTCAGGGTAGGGGAAAACTGTTTTTT	CSVGGQGRGKLFF